This is a list of T cell receptor beta chains from one sample in a study of cytomegalovirus exposure and HLA in healthy donors. TCRdb keeps only in-frame clones here, not all; method: immunoSEQ multiplex PCR. The sample records 90,000 to 100,000 clones, about 81% being singletons. The source material was PBMCs. The receptors derive from a man aged 35 to 55 in good health and CMV-seronegative. Both conserved end residues are part of each CDR3. The order of the fields is CDR3 length, clone size, V gene, J gene, D gene, CDR3 DNA, CDR3 protein. The D gene is left open where the match is weak. Size is omitted from some rows. Given values are once, few, many or a class for expanded clones.

19	.	TRBV4-1	TRBJ2-7	TRBD1	TGCGCCAGCAGCCAAGTTGAGGGGACAGCCCTCCTACCCTCCTACGAGCAGTACTTC	CASSQVEGTALLPSYEQYF
14	.	TRBV6-1	TRBJ1-3	TRBD1	TGTGCCAGCAGATCGGCGACAGGGGGAAACACCATATATTTT	CASRSATGGNTIYF
13	.	TRBV5-6	TRBJ1-5	.	TGTGCCAGCAGCTTTGGAGGAAATCAGCCCCAGCATTTT	CASSFGGNQPQHF
12	.	TRBV19	TRBJ1-4	.	TGTGCCAGTCGCCGACTCGATGAAAAACTGTTTTTT	CASRRLDEKLFF
17	.	TRBV5-1	TRBJ2-5	TRBD1	TGCGCCAGCAGCTTGGGCTCGGCGTCAGGGGGTTCGGAGACCCAGTACTTC	CASSLGSASGGSETQYF
16	.	TRBV7-9	TRBJ2-2	.	TGTTCCAGCAGCCAATTGGCAGGGGCGAGCACCGGGGAGCTGTTTTTT	CSSSQLAGASTGELFF
17	few	TRBV13	TRBJ2-2	TRBD2	TGTGCCAGCAGCGATACTCCGGGACTAGCTAACCCCGGGGAGCTGTTTTTT	CASSDTPGLANPGELFF
13	.	TRBV18	TRBJ2-2	.	TGTGCCAGCTCACCACAGAGCACCGGGGAGCTGTTTTTT	CASSPQSTGELFF
14	.	TRBV11-2	TRBJ2-1	.	TGTGCCAGCAGCTTAGTTGGACTTACGCCCGTACAGTTCTTC	CASSLVGLTPVQFF
12	once	TRBV5-1	TRBJ2-2	.	TGCGCCAGCAGCGTTAGCCCCGGGGAGCTGTTTTTT	CASSVSPGELFF
16	few	TRBV4-1	TRBJ1-1	.	TGCGCCAGCAGCGCGATGGACCTGGTAGTGGTCGGGAGAGCTTTCTTT	CASSAMDLVVVGRAFF
13	.	TRBV5-1	TRBJ2-1	.	TGCGCCAGCAGCTTGGCCAGGGTGAATGAGCAGTTCTTC	CASSLARVNEQFF
12	.	TRBV6-1	TRBJ1-2	.	TGTGCCAGCAGTGAACAGGGTGGTGGCTACACCTTC	CASSEQGGGYTF
14	.	TRBV23-1	TRBJ1-5	.	TGCGCCAGCAGTCTACCGGAGGCGAATCAGCCCCAGCATTTT	CASSLPEANQPQHF
17	.	TRBV7-6	TRBJ2-1	TRBD2	TGTGCCAGCAGCCCAAGAGTAGGCGGGGGGGCCAAGGATGAGCAGTTCTTC	CASSPRVGGGAKDEQFF
13	.	TRBV27	TRBJ2-1	.	TGTGCCAGCAGGAAAACAGGTTACAATGAGCAGTTCTTC	CASRKTGYNEQFF
18	.	TRBV4-2	TRBJ2-3	TRBD2	TGTGCCAGCAGCCAACGTGATTCTAGCGGGGGTCCCACAGATACGCAGTATTTT	CASSQRDSSGGPTDTQYF
15	.	TRBV7-2	TRBJ2-3	TRBD2	TGTGCCAGCAGCTTAGCGGCGGGGGGGCGGGATACGCAGTATTTT	CASSLAAGGRDTQYF
15	.	TRBV27	TRBJ2-1	.	TGTGCCAGCAGTAGGAGGCCCCGGACGGACAATGAGCAGTTCTTC	CASSRRPRTDNEQFF
15	.	TRBV11-1	TRBJ2-2	TRBD1	TGTGCCAGCCGACAGGGGGCGCATAGCACCGGGGAGCTGTTTTTT	CASRQGAHSTGELFF
17	.	TRBV6-1	TRBJ1-4	.	TGTGCCAGCAGTGAAGCTTCGGGGAGCGCAACTAATGAAAAACTGTTTTTT	CASSEASGSATNEKLFF
14	.	TRBV6-5	TRBJ2-3	TRBD1	TGTGCCACCGCCGGGACAGGGCGCACAGATACGCAGTATTTT	CATAGTGRTDTQYF
15	.	TRBV11-2	TRBJ1-3	.	TGTGCCAGCAGCTTCGAGCCGCTCTCTGGAAACACCATATATTTT	CASSFEPLSGNTIYF
14	.	TRBV15	TRBJ2-2	.	TGTGCCACCAGCGCCCCCGGGGGCACCGGGGAGCTGTTTTTT	CATSAPGGTGELFF
16	.	TRBV5-5	TRBJ1-2	TRBD1	TGTGCCAGCAGCGCCGAGAGAGACAGGGAAGGGGGTGGCTACACCTTC	CASSAERDREGGGYTF
15	.	TRBV4-1	TRBJ1-1	.	TGCGCCAGCCGTGGGGGGGCGGGGAGGAACACTGAAGCTTTCTTT	CASRGGAGRNTEAFF
14	.	TRBV5-4	TRBJ1-2	.	TGTGCCAGCAGGCAACAGGGATTCCGCGTTGGCTACACCTTC	CASRQQGFRVGYTF
14	.	TRBV14	TRBJ1-2	.	TGTGCCAGCAGCCAAGTGGGCAGGTCATTTGGCTACACCTTC	CASSQVGRSFGYTF
15	once	TRBV6-6	TRBJ2-4	.	TGTGCCAGCAGTTACTTGGGAGTAGCCAAAAACATTCAGTACTTC	CASSYLGVAKNIQYF
12	.	TRBV6-5	TRBJ1-1	TRBD1	TGTGCCAGCAGTAGACAGGGGGATGAAGCTTTCTTT	CASSRQGDEAFF
13	.	TRBV2	TRBJ2-3	TRBD1	TGTGCCAGCAGAGGACAGGGCTTGGGGCCCCAGTATTTT	CASRGQGLGPQYF
16	.	TRBV5-4	TRBJ1-3	.	TGTGCCAGCAGCTTGGCCGGGGACACAAGTGTAAACACCATATATTTT	CASSLAGDTSVNTIYF
16	few	TRBV4-2	TRBJ2-5	TRBD2	TGTGCCAGCAGCCAAACCGGGACTAGCGGGGGAGAGACCCAGTACTTC	CASSQTGTSGGETQYF
13	.	TRBV7-6	TRBJ2-1	.	TGTGCCAGCAGCCCGCGACAGCCCGTTGAGCAGTTCTTC	CASSPRQPVEQFF
12	few	TRBV19	TRBJ1-5	.	TGTGCCAGTAGACAAGGCAATCAGCCCCAGCATTTT	CASRQGNQPQHF
14	.	TRBV10-3	TRBJ1-1	TRBD1	TGTGCCATCAGGGGGACAGGGGGGGACACTGAAGCTTTCTTT	CAIRGTGGDTEAFF
17	few	TRBV18	TRBJ1-4	.	TGTGCCAGCTCACCACAACCATTAACAGGAGAGAATGAAAAACTGTTTTTT	CASSPQPLTGENEKLFF
14	few	TRBV9	TRBJ2-7	TRBD2	TGTGCCAGCAGCGTAGGGGGGGGAACCTACGAGCAGTACTTC	CASSVGGGTYEQYF
16	.	TRBV18	TRBJ2-5	TRBD2	TGTGCCAGCTCACCTACTACTAGCGGGGCGCAAGAGACCCAGTACTTC	CASSPTTSGAQETQYF
14	.	TRBV7-2	TRBJ2-7	.	TGTGCCAGCAGCTTAAACCGGGTAGCCTACGAGCAGTACTTC	CASSLNRVAYEQYF
15	.	TRBV19	TRBJ1-5	TRBD1	TGTGCCAGTAGTCTAGGGACAGGTCTCACTCAGCCCCAGCATTTT	CASSLGTGLTQPQHF
14	.	TRBV6-1	TRBJ1-1	.	TGTGCCAGCAGTGAGGGCATTACGGTGTGGTCAGCTTTCTTT	CASSEGITVWSAFF
15	.	TRBV27	TRBJ2-7	TRBD1	TGTGCCAGCAGTTCAACCCGGACAGGTTTTCGCGAGCAGTACTTC	CASSSTRTGFREQYF
15	.	TRBV11-3	TRBJ2-1	.	TGTGCCAGCAGCTTAGAGAGCGCCGTCTACAATGAGCAGTTCTTC	CASSLESAVYNEQFF
15	once	TRBV7-2	TRBJ2-1	.	TGTGCCAGCAGCTTAGGCACAGGGTCCTACAATGAGCAGTTCTTC	CASSLGTGSYNEQFF
15	once	TRBV2	TRBJ2-3	TRBD2	TGTGCCAGCAGTTATCTAGCGGGGGGGAGGGATACGCAGTATTTT	CASSYLAGGRDTQYF
14	.	TRBV10-2	TRBJ2-1	.	TGCGCCAGCCGGTCGCGGATCTCCTACAATGAGCAGTTCTTC	CASRSRISYNEQFF